The clone carrying this T cell receptor beta chain was observed once. Its antigen is currently unknown. This specimen comes from a study of T cells in Graves' hyperthyroidism and ophthalmopathy. The source material, RNA transcripts, was used to amplify TCR beta CDR3 regions. A first-round RT-PCR of the TCR CDR3 used the HTBI primer set. Each CDR3 protein is one row after TCRdb ran MiXCR on the multiplex PCR reads. The repertoire holds more than 550,000 distinct CDR3 sequences, with 45% as singletons. The CDR3 spans 14 residues. Germline CDR1 and CDR2: SQVTM and ANQGSEA. The trim removed 7 bases at V and 10 bases at J, leaving 12 bases unmatched. Overall study results and limits: Within blood appeared most thyroid clonotypes that had expanded above 0.001.

Sequenced material: peripheral blood or thyroid tissue (not recorded which). The chain joins TRBV29-1 to TRBJ1-6; TRBD1 matches 8 bases. This receptor was obtained from an adult man with Graves' disease, either hyperthyroidism or ophthalmopathy (not recorded which). The CDR3 spells CSAGGQVRGSPLHF. As DNA, the CDR3 is TGCAGCGCAGGGGGACAGGTCCGAGGGTCACCCCTCCACTTT.